This T cell receptor beta chain was retrieved from a study of beta chain features in type 1 diabetes. The study's findings and limits: Naive, central memory and regulatory TCRB repertoires appeared more similar among patients than healthy donors. A pattern of fewer insertions and more deletions at VDJ junctions was seen in type 1 diabetes patients. Cells carrying high TCR expression could end up over-represented when cDNA is sequenced. TCRB CDR3s from Type 1 diabetes patients were moderately but significantly shorter in all four CD4+ subsets.

Notes on this clone: No antigen is known for it.

The isolated RNA, all of it, was reverse transcribed, so expressed TCRB transcripts were what got sequenced. TCRdb's copy holds only in-frame clones and misses some; the assay was immunoSEQ multiplex PCR. The sample carries over 150,000 clones, around 8% recorded once. The germline V gene has CDR1 MDHEN and CDR2 SYDVKM. The CDR3 is 11 amino acids. V shed 5 bases and J shed 8 bases, with 7 bases lying between them. Blood was collected once per donor into heparin, averaging around 120 mL. The receptor was derived from a woman under 30 with type 1 diabetes. Sequencing was performed on central memory CD4+ T cells from blood. The chain joins TRBV28 to TRBJ2-1, with D maybe TRBD1 (6 bases). The DNA for the CDR3 is TGTGCCAGCAGTGACAGGTATGAGCAGTTCTTC. Its translation is CASSDRYEQFF.